This T cell receptor (beta chain) was sequenced during a study of identical twins. Study observations and caveats: Conclusions were based on cross-sectional statistical analysis, without following the same donors. Insertions ran lower in abundant cord blood beta clonotypes, though not in memory repertoires.

Only a few counts were recorded for this clonotype. What it binds is not known. The CDR3 runs 15 residues. V lost 4 bases and J lost 0, with 11 bases in between. Germline loops: CDR1 SGDLS, CDR2 YYNGEE. cDNA carried unique molecular identifiers, and a universal primer site was added by template switching. TCRdb reanalysed the 5' RACE reads using MiXCR and keeps one entry per CDR3 protein. The repertoire has just under 650,000 distinct CDR3 sequences, roughly 7.1% of them found once; the top ten carry roughly 1.5%. This sample was also put to use in a study of yellow fever vaccine responses in identical twins. That study adds: Twins' vaccine T cell responses were reported to seem partly convergent and partly personalized.

The material sequenced was PBMCs. This TCR was recovered from a woman between 18 and 29 years old in good health. The V call is TRBV9, the J call TRBJ1-3; D is ambiguous. The CDR3 sequence: CASSSTPSSGNTIYF. The CDR3 region has the DNA TGTGCCAGCAGCTCCACACCTTCCTCTGGAAACACCATATATTTT.